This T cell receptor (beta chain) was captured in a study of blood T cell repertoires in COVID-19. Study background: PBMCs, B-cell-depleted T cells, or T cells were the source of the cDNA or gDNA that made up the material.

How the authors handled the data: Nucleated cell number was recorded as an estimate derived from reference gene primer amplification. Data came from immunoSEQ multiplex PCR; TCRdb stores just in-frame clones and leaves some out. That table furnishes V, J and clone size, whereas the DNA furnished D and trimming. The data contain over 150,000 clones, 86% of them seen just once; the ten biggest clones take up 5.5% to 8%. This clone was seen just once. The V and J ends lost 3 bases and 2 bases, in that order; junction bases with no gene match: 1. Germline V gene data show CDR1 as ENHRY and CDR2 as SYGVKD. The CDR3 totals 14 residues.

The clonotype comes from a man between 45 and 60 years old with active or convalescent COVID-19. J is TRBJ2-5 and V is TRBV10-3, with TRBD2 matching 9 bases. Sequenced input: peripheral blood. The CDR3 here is CAISDSGGQETQYF. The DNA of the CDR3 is TGTGCCATCAGTGATAGCGGGGGACAAGAGACCCAGTACTTC.